A selection of T cell receptor beta chains follows, all from one sample in a study of blood T cell repertoires in COVID-19. Measured with immunoSEQ multiplex PCR; TCRdb has only the in-frame clones, and not every one. In the table there are about 250,000 clones, roughly 85% of which are singletons. The sample consisted of PBMCs or T cells enriched from blood (not recorded which). The receptors derive from a woman aged 45 to 65 with acute COVID-19. Both conserved end residues are part of each CDR3. A D gene is named only where the DNA matches it firmly.

d_call j_call v_call cdr3_aa
. TRBJ1-4 TRBV4-2 CASSPPGGVSEKLFF
. TRBJ2-3 TRBV5-4 CASSLWGGYTDTQYF
TRBD1 TRBJ2-2 TRBV7-6 CATLPGTGVPGELFF
TRBD1 TRBJ1-2 TRBV28 CASSFPPGTGLFGYTF
. TRBJ1-2 TRBV3-1/TRBV3-2 CASSLEYYGYTF
. TRBJ1-1 TRBV19 CASSAIRTRMNTEAFF
. TRBJ1-2 TRBV7-9 CASSPSKGLYTF
. TRBJ2-6 TRBV2 CASKSQGFSGANVLTF
TRBD1 TRBJ1-5 TRBV28 CASTTQGQGYQPQHF
. TRBJ1-6 TRBV9 CASSVVESPLHF
. TRBJ2-7 TRBV9 CASSARSGVSFGEQYF
. TRBJ2-6 TRBV3-1/TRBV3-2 CASSQGLGSSSSGANVLTF
. TRBJ1-2 TRBV12-3/TRBV12-4 CASSWEPGYGYTF
. TRBJ1-3 TRBV7-2 CASSLLSGNTIYF
TRBD1 TRBJ2-7 TRBV6-5 CASSYSNSGTGGEQYF
. TRBJ1-1 TRBV7-9 CASSLERTALHAFF
. TRBJ2-1 TRBV18 CASSPAGEPSYNEQFF
TRBD1 TRBJ1-3 TRBV11-2 CASSYQTGGNTIYF
TRBD1 TRBJ2-3 TRBV27 CASRRDRGTDTQYF
. TRBJ2-3 TRBV6-5 CASSLLGGSTDTQYF
TRBD1 TRBJ1-1 TRBV19 CASNTGGHTEAFF
. TRBJ1-5 TRBV19 CASRDRPGGQPQHF
. TRBJ2-2 TRBV30 CAWRGASGELFF
. TRBJ1-3 TRBV12-3/TRBV12-4 CASSLRQGDTIYF
TRBD1 TRBJ1-2 TRBV3-1/TRBV3-2 CASSQGRTGGAVYGYTF
. TRBJ1-5 TRBV19 CASSIRGEYQPQHF
. TRBJ1-2 TRBV19 CASSINQGHYGYTF
TRBD1 TRBJ2-7 TRBV28 CASSSWDRESHEQYF
. TRBJ1-5 TRBV20-1 CSASPQGYQPQHF
. TRBJ1-2 TRBV29-1 CSVDLFQGSGYTF
. TRBJ2-6 TRBV28 CASSSGSSGANVLTF
. TRBJ1-2 TRBV5-1 CASSATVQGGYTF
TRBD1 TRBJ1-1 TRBV5-1 CASSKDRDEAFF
. TRBJ1-2 TRBV24-1 CATSYRDWDPIGYTF